A few counts support the clone carrying this T cell receptor (beta chain). What it binds is unknown. The data were taken from a study of T cells in Graves' hyperthyroidism and ophthalmopathy. Findings and limits, study-wide: Through a model of 13 V-J features, ophthalmopathy was separated from stable hyperthyroidism. In validation, the model predicted ophthalmopathy. These predictions came a median roughly 6 months before onset.

Regions amplified from RNA transcripts were the TCR beta CDR3 regions. An initial round of RT-PCR targeting the TCR CDR3 relied on the HTBI primer set. TCRdb independently ran MiXCR on the multiplex PCR reads; one entry per CDR3 protein. The table shows around 300,000 distinct CDR3 sequences, with roughly 19% occurring only once. The CDR3 has 14 residues. Per germline, CDR1 MDHEN and CDR2 SYDVKM. The V gene lost 5 bases and the J gene lost 4 bases, with 14 bases spanning the gap. Each ophthalmopathy patient scored at least 3 on the Clinical Activity Score and at least 4 on NOSPECS grade, with duration under 3 months.

The chain couples TRBV28 to TRBJ1-2; D is unresolved. The clonotype was recovered from a man aged 45 to 65 with Graves' ophthalmopathy. The sequencing sample was made of blood. CDR3 region: CASSVTGSSYGYTF. CDR3 bases: TGTGCCAGCAGTGTTACCGGGAGTAGCTATGGCTACACCTTC.